This is a list of T cell receptor beta chains from one sample in a study of CD8+ T cells in alopecia areata. Sequencing was performed with immunoSEQ multiplex PCR; in TCRdb, only in-frame clones are kept and a portion is missing. The repertoire holds 100,000 or so clones, with 55% to 75% as singletons. The starting material was CD8+ T cells sorted from blood, obtained at roughly week 55, from a patient treated with tofacitinib. The receptors originated from a human donor with alopecia areata. Both conserved end residues are part of each CDR3. The D gene is left open where the match is weak. Clone sizes are given selectively: once, few, many, or a class where the clone is expanded.

TRBJ1-1 - TRBV10-2 - TGCGCCAGCAGGGACTTAGCCACTGAAGCTTTCTTT CASRDLATEAFF
TRBJ1-1 - TRBV27 - TGTGCCAGCAGTTTATCGGGGGGGAACACTGAAGCTTTCTTT CASSLSGGNTEAFF
TRBJ1-4 - TRBV13 - TGTGCCAGCAGCCCCGGACGGAGAGAAAAACTGTTTTTT CASSPGRREKLFF
TRBJ1-2 - TRBV12-5 - TGTGCTAGTGGTTTGGTACGAAGGGGAGACGGCTACACCTTC CASGLVRRGDGYTF
TRBJ2-1 many TRBV4-1 TRBD2 TGCGCCAGCAGCCAAGTACTAGCGGGGGGATCCTACAATGAGCAGTTCTTC CASSQVLAGGSYNEQFF
TRBJ2-7 - TRBV6-5 - TGTGCCAGCAGTTACTCGAAGGGCGGGAACGAGCAGTACTTC CASSYSKGGNEQYF
TRBJ2-4 - TRBV12-5 TRBD1 TGTGCTAGTGGTTTGACCACGGACAGGGGCATTCAGTACTTC CASGLTTDRGIQYF
TRBJ1-5 - TRBV5-6 - TGTGCCAGCAGCTCCCGCCTTCAGCCCCAGCATTTT CASSSRLQPQHF
TRBJ2-5 - TRBV9 TRBD2 TGTGCCAGCAGTGCTAGCGGGGGGTACCAAGAGACCCAGTACTTC CASSASGGYQETQYF
TRBJ2-7 - TRBV6-5 - TGTGCCAGCAACTTACCCCCTGGGGGTAGGGGAGAGCAGTACTTC CASNLPPGGRGEQYF
TRBJ2-4 - TRBV4-1 TRBD1 TGCGCCAGCAGCCAAGAATCAGGGGGCGCAGACATTCAGTACTTC CASSQESGGADIQYF
TRBJ1-1 - TRBV29-1 - TGCAGCGTTGAAGATGGGGGCACGGCCACTCACCTGAACACTGAAGCTTTCTTT CSVEDGGTATHLNTEAFF
TRBJ1-1 - TRBV30 TRBD1 TGTGCCTGGAGCTACAGGGGATCGGAAGCTTTCTTT CAWSYRGSEAFF
TRBJ1-5 - TRBV14 TRBD1 TGTGCCAGCAGCCATATCAAGGACAGGGGAAGTCTACTTGGGAATCAGCCCCAGCATTTT CASSHIKDRGSLLGNQPQHF
TRBJ2-3 - TRBV4-1 TRBD2 TGCGCCAGCAGCCAAGCCCCCTGGAGGCTAGCGGCCCCAGATACGCAGTATTTT CASSQAPWRLAAPDTQYF
TRBJ2-7 - TRBV5-1 - TGCGCCAGCAGCTTGGTTGGGGTTCGGTACGAGCAGTACTTC CASSLVGVRYEQYF
TRBJ2-2 - TRBV2 - TGTGCCATTACGTCGTCAGGTATCATCGGGGAGCTGTTTTTT CAITSSGIIGELFF